This T cell receptor (beta chain) was captured by sequencing in a study of neurological immune-mediated disorders. TCRdb re-called the 5' RACE reads with MiXCR, one entry per CDR3 protein. This sample carries tens of thousands of distinct CDR3 sequences, around 3.4% of them seen once, and the ten largest clones take approximately 5.8%. The junction had 8 bases not matched to a gene; V was cut back by 0 bases and J by 3 bases. Germline V gene sequence: CDR1 ENHRY, CDR2 SYGVKD. The CDR3 has 17 residues. In its sample, this clonotype was seen many times. Sequenced sample: PBMCs. The chain couples TRBV10-3 to TRBJ2-3, with 8 bases identical to TRBD2. This sequence originates from a man aged 40-50 years with multiple sclerosis. In nucleotides, the CDR3 is TGTGCCATCAGTGAGTCGGCAACTAGCGGAATGACAGATACGCAGTATTTT. Encoded protein: CAISESATSGMTDTQYF.